This paragraph reports one TCR beta chain. Its target is not known. This specimen belongs to a study of blood T cells in healthy people across ages. Study results and limitations: Donors of long life had a larger count of naive CD4+ cells and greater diversity than aged donors.

With a J-beta primer mix and a sample-barcoded 5' primer, a second PCR ran about 6 to 11 cycles. MiXCR, applied by TCRdb to the 5' RACE reads, yields one record per CDR3 protein. Of some 900,000 distinct CDR3 sequences in the sample, around 46% were seen once. About 9.9 milliliters of peripheral blood were drawn from each donor. The receptor comes from a man aged 30 to 45 in good health. The sequencing sample was made of blood.

The CDR3 nucleotides are TGTGCCAGCAGCTTAAAGGGCCCCGAGACCCAGTACTTC. It yields the protein CASSLKGPETQYF. The chain links TRBV5-6 to TRBJ2-5; D is unresolved. Between the trimmed V and J ends, which lost 2 bases and 5 bases, there was a span of 10 bases. Germline V lookup: CDR1 SGHDT, CDR2 YYEEEE. This CDR3 spans 13 amino acids.